This T cell receptor (beta chain) comes out of a study of breast tumors, draining lymph nodes, adjacent tissues. Study observations and caveats: Findings are consistent with lymph node origin and intratumoral expansion of most tumor T cells. Tumor T cell lymph node origin was a supported hypothesis, not proven.

Breast cancer patients provided tissue from their axillary draining lymph nodes. TCRdb independently ran MiXCR on the multiplex PCR reads; one entry per CDR3 protein. There are approximately 130,000 distinct CDR3 sequences in the sample; 21% occur only once, and about 2% lies in the top ten. This clonotype appeared many times. Its specificity is unknown. The V and J ends lost 2 bases and 2 bases, in that order; junction bases with no gene match: 1. The CDR3 loop spans 15 amino acids. CDR1 is SNHLY, CDR2 FYNNEI, per germline. The chain carries TRBV2 and TRBJ2-5, with TRBD2 matching 11 bases. Sequenced sample: axillary lymph node tissue. This receptor was obtained from a female donor with breast cancer. Some clones in this sample may be carry-over from other donors' samples. CDR3 region: CASSETSGSQETQYF. DNA for the CDR3: TGTGCCAGCAGTGAAACTAGCGGGAGTCAAGAGACCCAGTACTTC.